Each of the 31 T cell receptor beta chains below was sequenced from the same sample in a study of cytotoxic CD8 clonotypes in ibrutinib-treated CLL. Profiled with immunoSEQ multiplex PCR; TCRdb holds only in-frame clones, not every one. Of about 310,000 clones listed, around four fifths are singletons. The sample consisted of PBMCs, taken before ibrutinib treatment. The origin of the receptors is a human donor with chronic lymphocytic leukemia.

V usage is TRBV4-2 and J usage is TRBJ2-7, with D maybe TRBD1 (6 bases). Between the trimmed V and J ends, which lost 1 base and 0 bases, there was a span of 13 bases. Germline-derived CDR1 and CDR2 are LGHNA and YNFKEQ. This CDR3 contains 16 residues. The CDR3 DNA reads as TGTGCCAGCAGCCAAGGGATCACAGGGATCTCCTACGAGCAGTACTTC. Translating gives CASSQGITGISYEQYF.

V usage is TRBV30 and J usage is TRBJ2-5, with D perhaps TRBD1 (5 bases). The germline gives CDR1 GTSNPN, CDR2 SVGIG (reference sequence). Trimming cost V 5 bases and J 7 bases, with 8 bases left between them. This CDR3 has 10 amino acids. In DNA form, the CDR3 reads TGTGCCTGGGGTCAGGGGACCCAGTACTTC. Amino acid sequence: CAWGQGTQYF. The full variable domain, its missing parts supplied by reference TRBV30 and TRBJ2-5, is SQTIHQWPATLVQPVGSPLSLECTVEGTSNPNLYWYRQAAGRGLQLLFYSVGIGQISSEVPQNLSASRPQDRQFILSSKKLLLSDSGFYLCAWGQGTQYFGPGTRLLVL.

The chain joins TRBV28 to TRBJ2-1; D call uncertain. The germline V gene has CDR1 MDHEN and CDR2 SYDVKM. Trimming left V 4 bases short and J 12 bases short, with 16 bases between. This CDR3 spans 13 amino acids. CDR3 sequence (DNA): TGTGCCAGCAGTTCGGACCCGGTTCGGGTGCAGTTCTTC. Residues: CASSSDPVRVQFF.

The chain carries TRBV4-2 and TRBJ2-3; D is unresolved. Trimming took off 6 bases at V and 2 bases at J, with 6 bases between the two ends. The CDR3 length is 12 residues. The germline CDR1 and CDR2 sequences are LGHNA and YNFKEQ. CDR3: CASRRDTDTQYF. In DNA form, the CDR3 reads TGTGCCAGCAGACGAGACACAGATACGCAGTATTTT.

This chain joins TRBV11-2 and TRBJ2-1; the match to TRBD1 covers 7 bases. After removal of 5 bases from V and 5 bases from J, the junction contained 6 bases not matched to a gene. The CDR3 runs to 14 residues. Germline-derived CDR1 and CDR2 are SGHAT and FQNNGV. CDR3 sequence: CASSKQGFDNEQFF. The DNA of the CDR3 is TGTGCCAGCAGCAAACAGGGGTTTGACAATGAGCAGTTCTTC.

The chain employs TRBV20-1 and TRBJ2-3; 10 bases map to TRBD2. J was trimmed by 14 bases and V by 1 base; bases with no gene match: 3. The germline CDR1 and CDR2 sequences are DFQATT and SNEGSKA (reference sequence). The CDR3 consists of 11 residues. The CDR3 DNA follows: TGCAGTGCTAGAGGACTAGCGGGCTTGTATTTT. It translates to CSARGLAGLYF.

In its sample, this clone was seen many times. This sequence joins TRBV9 and TRBJ2-5, with D perhaps matching TRBD1 or TRBD2 (5 bases each). This CDR3 region has 16 residues. Trimming took off 2 bases at V and 2 bases at J, with 16 bases between the two ends. Germline lookup yields CDR1 SGDLS and CDR2 YYNGEE. The CDR3 DNA reads as TGTGCCAGCAGCGTGGGTGAGGGGCGTGGGCAAGAGACCCAGTACTTC. Translated: CASSVGEGRGQETQYF. Full variable domain (outside the CDR3, taken from reference TRBV9 and TRBJ2-5): DSGVTQTPKHLITATGQRVTLRCSPRSGDLSVYWYQQSLDQGLQFLIQYYNGEERAKGNILERFSAQQFPDLHSELNLSSLELGDSALYFCASSVGEGRGQETQYFGPGTRLLVL.

The rearrangement uses TRBV6-5 and TRBJ1-2; 7 nucleotides line up with TRBD1. CDR1 is MNHEY and CDR2 is SVGAGI in the germline V gene. CDR3 size: 14 residues. V shed 7 bases, J shed 4 bases, and the junction held 9 bases outside the gene matches. CDR3 amino acids: CASKNRGILYGYTF. In nucleotides, the CDR3 is TGTGCCAGCAAAAACAGGGGAATCCTCTATGGCTACACCTTC.

A single count supports this clone. The chain links TRBV30 to TRBJ2-7; 7 bases match TRBD1. CDR1 is GTSNPN, CDR2 SVGIG, per germline (reference sequence). CDR3 length equals 12 residues. The V segment lost 2 bases and the J segment 7 bases; nucleotides outside the gene matches: 5. The CDR3 spells CAWSKETGEQYF. In DNA, the CDR3 is TGTGCCTGGAGTAAAGAGACAGGGGAGCAGTACTTC.

This chain uses TRBV6-5 with TRBJ2-5; 8 bases are a match to TRBD1. The CDR3 contains 14 residues. Losses at the gene ends were 6 bases for V and 4 bases for J; bases not matched to a gene: 7. CDR1 is MNHEY, CDR2 SVGAGI, per germline. For the CDR3, the DNA is TGTGCCAGCAGATTGACAGGGGTCTTAGAGACCCAGTACTTC. It encodes CASRLTGVLETQYF.

The rearrangement uses TRBV27 and TRBJ2-1, with D maybe TRBD2 (6 bases). The V and J ends lost 4 bases and 9 bases respectively, with 10 bases between them. Germline V gene sequence: CDR1 MNHEY, CDR2 SMNVEV (reference sequence). This CDR3 contains 12 residues. The CDR3 DNA is TGTGCCAGCAGTTCTGAAGCGGGTGAGCAGTTCTTC. This translates into CASSSEAGEQFF.

This clone was counted once. The chain couples TRBV5-1 to TRBJ2-1; 8 bases agree with TRBD2. V shed 5 bases and J 4 bases; nucleotides not matched to a gene: 11. Germline CDR1 and CDR2: SGHRS and YFSETQ. This CDR3 has 16 amino acids. The CDR3 region is CASRSVTGGPYNEQFF. CDR3 DNA sequence: TGCGCCAGCAGGTCAGTAACGGGAGGGCCGTACAATGAGCAGTTCTTC. Full variable domain (missing parts from reference TRBV5-1 and TRBJ2-1): KAGVTQTPRYLIKTRGQQVTLSCSPISGHRSVSWYQQTPGQGLQFLFEYFSETQRNKGNFPGRFSGRQFSNSRSEMNVSTLELGDSALYLCASRSVTGGPYNEQFFGPGTRLTVL.

In this sample, this clone turned up once. The rearrangement joins TRBV5-3 to TRBJ2-5; TRBD1 matches 8 bases. TRBV5-3 belongs to the ORF category, with a function that is uncertain. Trimming at V came to 8 bases and at J to 5 bases, leaving 14 bases not matched to a gene. CDR3 length: 15 residues. CDR3 region: CASSPRNRGVETQYF. CDR3 bases: TGTGCCAGCAGCCCTCGTAACAGGGGGGTGGAGACCCAGTACTTC.

The rearrangement joins TRBV11-2 to TRBJ2-3; possibly TRBD1 or TRBD2 for D (6 bases each). Trimming shortened V by 1 base and J by 3 bases, and 11 bases separated the two germline ends. The CDR3 is 15 residues long. Germline V CDR1 and CDR2: SGHAT, FQNNGV. The DNA for the CDR3 is TGTGCCAGCAGCTTAGGGGGGGCTTGGACAGATACGCAGTATTTT. Amino acid sequence: CASSLGGAWTDTQYF.

V gene TRBV19 combines with J gene TRBJ2-2; 7 nucleotides line up with TRBD2. CDR1 is LNHDA, CDR2 SQIVND, per germline (reference sequence). The CDR3 totals 16 residues. With 4 bases clipped from V and 4 bases from J, the junction kept 9 bases outside the gene matches. This CDR3 reads CASSTLAALSTGELFF. The CDR3 DNA is TGTGCCAGTAGTACCCTAGCGGCTTTGAGCACCGGGGAGCTGTTTTTT. Filled out from reference TRBV19 and TRBJ2-2, the complete variable domain reads DGGITQSPKYLFRKEGQNVTLSCEQNLNHDAMYWYRQDPGQGLRLIYYSQIVNDFQKGDIAEGYSVSREKKESFPLTVTSAQKNPTAFYLCASSTLAALSTGELFFGEGSRLTVL.

This rearrangement joins TRBV10-2 to TRBJ2-4; 9 bases match TRBD2. V lost 3 bases to trimming and J lost 0 bases; unmatched junction nucleotides: 9. Germline V CDR1 and CDR2: WSHSY, SAAADI. The CDR3 consists of 18 residues. CDR3 nucleotides: TGCGCCAGCAGTGATAAAGGACTAGCGCACCTAGCCAAAAACATTCAGTACTTC. Residues: CASSDKGLAHLAKNIQYF.

This chain connects TRBV30 to TRBJ2-1; 8 bases map to TRBD2. Germline CDR1 GTSNPN, CDR2 SVGIG (reference sequence). J was trimmed by 16 bases and V by 0 bases; bases with no gene match: 14. The CDR3 spans 14 residues. The CDR3 coding sequence is TGTGCCTGGAGTGTACTAAAAGCGGGAGCCTCAACCTTCTTC. This sequence encodes CAWSVLKAGASTFF.

This rearrangement joins TRBV18 to TRBJ1-5; D might be TRBD1 (5 bases). CDR3 length: 15 amino acids. Per germline, CDR1 KGHSH and CDR2 LQKENI. Trimming stripped 2 bases from V and 1 base from J, with 9 bases between. CDR3 loop: CASSPMEGSNQPQHF. DNA for the CDR3: TGTGCCAGCTCACCAATGGAGGGGAGCAATCAGCCCCAGCATTTT.

This clone showed up just a few times. The V gene is TRBV6-5, the J gene TRBJ1-1; TRBD1 agrees at 8 bases. CDR3 length: 14 residues. Germline V CDR1 and CDR2: MNHEY, SVGAGI. Trimming removed 6 bases from V and 5 bases from J; junction bases left unmatched: 8. CDR3 sequence (DNA): TGTGCCAGCAGCTCCAGGGGGCGAATTACTGAAGCTTTCTTT. It encodes CASSSRGRITEAFF.

The chain is built from TRBV25-1 and TRBJ2-5; TRBD2 aligns across 8 bases. The CDR3 has 14 amino acids. In germline, CDR1 is MGHDK, CDR2 SYGVNS. The V gene end was trimmed by 7 bases and the J gene end by 7 bases; junction bases not matched to a gene: 11. The CDR3 region is CASTSLDSGGTQYF. CDR3 DNA sequence: TGTGCCAGCACCTCTCTGGACAGCGGGGGGACCCAGTACTTC.

This rearrangement joins TRBV5-5 to TRBJ2-7, with 12 nucleotides matching TRBD2. CDR1 and CDR2 from the germline V gene are SGHKS and YYEKEE (reference sequence). CDR3 length: 17 residues. V trimming: 4 bases; J trimming: 0 bases; junction bases outside the gene matches: 8. CDR3 residues: CASSLRLAGEYSYEQYF. In nucleotides, the CDR3 is TGTGCCAGCAGCCTAAGACTAGCGGGAGAATACTCCTACGAGCAGTACTTC.

The chain recombines TRBV7-6 with TRBJ2-1, with D uncertain. The V gene's germline CDR1 is SGHVS and CDR2 FNYEAQ. The ends were cut back, 5 bases at V and 9 bases at J, with 17 bases in the middle. This CDR3 region has 14 residues. This CDR3 is CASSRDQSRVEQFF. The CDR3 DNA sequence: TGTGCCAGCAGCCGAGATCAATCACGGGTTGAGCAGTTCTTC.

This clone has a handful of counts. V usage is TRBV27 and J usage is TRBJ1-1; perhaps TRBD1 as D (6 bases). The CDR3 totals 15 residues. V lost 3 bases to trimming and J lost 3 bases, with 14 bases between them. In germline, CDR1 is MNHEY, CDR2 SMNVEV (reference sequence). CDR3 bases: TGTGCCAGCAGTTTGGGGGCGGCGCCGGACACTGAAGCTTTCTTT. It specifies CASSLGAAPDTEAFF.

The V gene is TRBV7-2, the J gene TRBJ2-2; unclear D gene. This CDR3 is 16 amino acids long. Germline-derived CDR1 and CDR2 are SGHTA and FQGNSA. Trimming removed 7 bases at V and 0 bases at J, with 15 bases between. CDR3 DNA: TGTGCCAGCATCCTAGTGGGCGGCGCGAACACCGGGGAGCTGTTTTTT. This sequence encodes CASILVGGANTGELFF.

This chain links TRBV6-5 with TRBJ1-3; D gene uncertain. The CDR3 spans 12 residues. V dropped 7 bases and J dropped 7 bases, with 11 bases sitting between them. The germline gives CDR1 MNHEY, CDR2 SVGAGI. This CDR3 reads CASIIGGNTIYF. DNA for the CDR3: TGTGCCAGCATAATCGGAGGGAACACCATATATTTT.

V and J are TRBV7-2 and TRBJ2-7; D is possibly TRBD1 (6 bases). The germline gives CDR1 SGHTA, CDR2 FQGNSA. The CDR3 has 14 residues. With 4 bases removed from V and 3 bases from J, the gap between germline ends came to 13 bases. CDR3: CASSWGRGYYEQYF. The CDR3 nucleotides are TGTGCCAGCAGCTGGGGCAGGGGCTACTACGAGCAGTACTTC.

The V and J genes are TRBV15 and TRBJ1-4, with TRBD1 as a possible D gene (5 bases). The CDR3 sequence is 14 residues long. Deletions cut 2 bases from V and 6 bases from J, with 10 bases between. Germline V CDR1 and CDR2: LNHNV, YYDKDF (reference sequence). The CDR3 loop is CATSRSQGHEKLFF. In nucleotides, the CDR3 is TGTGCCACCAGCAGAAGTCAGGGTCATGAAAAACTGTTTTTT.

The sample holds one count of this clone. The chain has TRBV20-1 and TRBJ2-1; D not resolved. Trimming took 6 bases from V and 11 from J, leaving 14 bases between them. The CDR3 spans 11 residues. Germline V gene data show CDR1 as DFQATT and CDR2 as SNEGSKA (reference sequence). CDR3 region: CSAPWEGQQFF. The CDR3 DNA reads TGCAGTGCCCCCTGGGAAGGCCAGCAGTTCTTC.

This sequence joins TRBV18 and TRBJ1-1; D uncertain. The V gene's germline CDR1 is KGHSH and CDR2 LQKENI. Trimming cost V 2 bases and J 0 bases, with 10 bases left between them. This CDR3 has 15 amino acids. The CDR3 sequence is CASSPEKHMNTEAFF. The CDR3 DNA follows: TGTGCCAGCTCACCAGAGAAACACATGAACACTGAAGCTTTCTTT.

V gene TRBV18 combines with J gene TRBJ2-3; no firm D call. This CDR3 is 15 amino acids long. Trimming removed 1 base from V and 4 bases from J, with 12 bases in between. Germline loops: CDR1 KGHSH, CDR2 LQKENI. CDR3 amino acids: CASSPLDSEPDTQYF. The DNA for the CDR3 is TGTGCCAGCTCACCACTGGATTCCGAACCAGATACGCAGTATTTT.

V gene TRBV6-5 combines with J gene TRBJ2-7, with TRBD1 identical over 9 bases. J was trimmed by 4 bases and V by 2 bases; bases with no gene match: 9. The CDR3 sequence is 16 residues long. In germline, CDR1 is MNHEY, CDR2 SVGAGI. CDR3 DNA: TGTGCCAGCAGTTACATGCTACCGGGACAGGGATACGAGCAGTACTTC. Translating gives CASSYMLPGQGYEQYF.